These 14 T cell receptor beta chains originate from one sample sequenced in a study of technical replicates of blood from a few donors. Some clones are missing from TCRdb's copy, which holds only in-frame ones; the method was immunoSEQ multiplex PCR. The sample holds roughly 79,000 clones; over 90% are singletons and the top ten take 0.3% to 0.45%. Sequences were obtained from T cells isolated from PBMCs. These receptors were obtained from a human donor in good health.

The V and J genes are TRBV29-1 and TRBJ2-1; 9 bases line up with TRBD2. With V trimmed by 6 bases and J by 6 bases, 9 bases remained unmatched. The CDR3 contains 14 residues. The germline V gene has CDR1 SQVTM and CDR2 ANQGSEA. The CDR3 DNA sequence: TGCAGCGTGGCCGGGACTAGCCCCACCAATGAGCAGTTCTTC. It yields the protein CSVAGTSPTNEQFF.

The chain employs TRBV19 and TRBJ1-1; possible D gene TRBD1, 6 bases. Germline loops: CDR1 LNHDA, CDR2 SQIVND (reference sequence). V lost 3 bases, J lost 1 base, and 15 bases lay in between. CDR3 length: 16 amino acids. The CDR3 region is CASSIWGGTPNTEAFF. For the CDR3, the DNA is TGTGCCAGTAGTATTTGGGGGGGGACACCGAACACTGAAGCTTTCTTT.

This chain uses TRBV5-1 with TRBJ2-7, with 7 bases identical to TRBD2. CDR1 is SGHRS and CDR2 is YFSETQ in the germline V gene. This CDR3 comprises 13 residues. J was trimmed by 4 bases and V by 4 bases; bases with no gene match: 5. The CDR3 spells CASSAGVWYEQYF. In DNA form, the CDR3 reads TGCGCCAGCAGCGCGGGGGTGTGGTACGAGCAGTACTTC.

The DNA for the CDR3 is TGTGCCAGCAGCCCGGGGGGCTACGAGCAGTACTTC. Translation gives CASSPGGYEQYF. The V call is TRBV7-3, the J call TRBJ2-7, with 7 nucleotides matching TRBD2. This CDR3 has 12 residues. Germline V lookup: CDR1 SGHTA, CDR2 FQGTGA. V lost 5 bases, J lost 3 bases, and 1 base stayed unmatched.

V gene TRBV11-2 combines with J gene TRBJ2-5; no definite D call. The germline gives CDR1 SGHAT, CDR2 FQNNGV. The V gene lost 1 base and the J gene lost 7 bases, with 16 bases spanning the gap. This CDR3 is built from 15 residues. CDR3: CASSLGVTTRGTQYF. CDR3 DNA sequence: TGTGCCAGCAGCTTAGGTGTGACCACTCGAGGGACCCAGTACTTC.

This chain uses TRBV5-1 with TRBJ2-7; TRBD1 aligns across 9 bases. The V segment lost 1 base and the J segment 4 bases; nucleotides outside the gene matches: 3. Germline-derived CDR1 and CDR2 are SGHRS and YFSETQ. The CDR3 extends over 14 amino acids. The DNA for the CDR3 is TGCGCCAGCAGCTTGACAGGGGGCATGTACGAGCAGTACTTC. This sequence encodes CASSLTGGMYEQYF.

In DNA form, the CDR3 reads TGTGCCAGCAGCTTGGGCGGGAGTTTGTTAGATACGCAGTATTTT. Protein: CASSLGGSLLDTQYF. The genes are TRBV11-1 and TRBJ2-3; 7 positions match TRBD2. Germline-derived CDR1 and CDR2 are SGHAT and FQDESV (reference sequence). The CDR3 consists of 15 residues. V shed 3 bases, J shed 5 bases, and the junction held 8 bases outside the gene matches.

The chain uses TRBV7-2 and TRBJ1-5; the D gene is possibly TRBD1 (6 bases). Trimming cost V 1 base and J 6 bases, with 13 bases left between them. The CDR3 is 15 residues long. Germline CDR1 reads SGHTA; CDR2 reads FQGNSA. The DNA for the CDR3 is TGTGCCAGCAGCTTAGATGGACAGCCGGGTCAGCCCCAGCATTTT. Residues: CASSLDGQPGQPQHF.

V gene TRBV5-4 combines with J gene TRBJ1-1; D is possibly TRBD1 (6 bases). Between the trimmed V and J ends, which lost 4 bases and 8 bases, there was a span of 12 bases. The CDR3 covers 12 residues. Looked up from germline, CDR1 is SGHNT and CDR2 is YYREEE (reference sequence). The DNA for the CDR3 is TGTGCCAGCAGCCCCGGGACAATCGAAGCTTTCTTT. Encoded protein: CASSPGTIEAFF. The full variable domain, with the rest looked up from reference TRBV5-4 and TRBJ1-1, is ETGVTQSPTHLIKTRGQQVTLRCSSQSGHNTVSWYQQALGQGPQFIFQYYREEENGRGNFPPRFSGLQFPNYSSELNVNALELDDSALYLCASSPGTIEAFFGQGTRLTVV.

The chain links TRBV11-3 to TRBJ1-1, with D uncertain. Germline V CDR1 and CDR2: SGHNT, YENEEA. The length of the CDR3 is 14 residues. Deletions cut 4 bases from V and 6 bases from J, with 15 bases between. The CDR3 loop is CASSSRGLGPEAFF. In DNA form, the CDR3 reads TGTGCCAGCAGCTCCCGTGGCCTTGGCCCTGAAGCTTTCTTT. The variable domain in full, with the rest retrieved from reference TRBV11-3 and TRBJ1-1, is EAGVVQSPRYKIIEKKQPVAFWCNPISGHNTLYWYLQNLGQGPELLIRYENEEAVDDSQLPKDRFSAERLKGVDSTLKIQPAELGDSAVYLCASSSRGLGPEAFFGQGTRLTVV.

This clone was seen once. This sequence joins TRBV6-1 and TRBJ1-1; possible D gene TRBD1, 6 bases. CDR1 MNHNS and CDR2 SASEGT come from the germline V gene. The CDR3 consists of 13 residues. V was trimmed by 2 bases and J by 4 bases, leaving 8 bases between them. The CDR3, as DNA: TGTGCCAGCAGTGAAATAGGGGGCACTGAAGCTTTCTTT. As protein: CASSEIGGTEAFF.

The chain couples TRBV13 to TRBJ2-7, with 9 bases that match TRBD1. In germline, CDR1 is PRHDT, CDR2 FYEKMQ (reference sequence). The junction had 10 bases not matched to a gene; V was cut back by 5 bases and J by 5 bases. The CDR3 sequence is 15 residues long. Here the CDR3 DNA reads TGTGCCAGCAGCGAAAGGGACAGGGCCAGGGACGAGCAGTACTTC. Residues: CASSERDRARDEQYF.

The gene calls are TRBV7-2 and TRBJ1-5, with unresolved D. The CDR3 covers 14 residues. Trimming left V 3 bases short and J 0 bases short, with 6 bases between. Germline CDR1 is SGHTA and CDR2 is FQGNSA. CDR3 coding DNA: TGTGCCAGCAGCTTGGCAAATAGCAATCAGCCCCAGCATTTT. Amino acids: CASSLANSNQPQHF. Using reference TRBV7-2 and TRBJ1-5 for the parts outside the CDR3, the full variable domain is GAGVSQSPSNKVTEKGKDVELRCDPISGHTALYWYRQSLGQGLEFLIYFQGNSAPDKSGLPSDRFSAERTGGSVSTLTIQRTQQEDSAVYLCASSLANSNQPQHFGDGTRLSIL.

The chain uses TRBV5-1 and TRBJ2-3, with D possibly TRBD1 on 5 matching bases. CDR1 and CDR2 from the germline V gene are SGHRS and YFSETQ. V lost 2 bases and J 0 bases, leaving 7 bases between the germline ends. This CDR3 is built from 14 residues. CDR3 region: CASSFGASTDTQYF. CDR3 bases: TGCGCCAGCAGCTTTGGGGCTAGCACAGATACGCAGTATTTT. Drawing the rest from reference TRBV5-1 and TRBJ2-3, the complete variable domain is KAGVTQTPRYLIKTRGQQVTLSCSPISGHRSVSWYQQTPGQGLQFLFEYFSETQRNKGNFPGRFSGRQFSNSRSEMNVSTLELGDSALYLCASSFGASTDTQYFGPGTRLTVL.